This TCR beta chain was recovered during a study of shared clonotypes between healthy human individuals. Concerning this clone itself: This may come from a read error, since a much larger clone is one base off. Other DNA sequences within the sample encode an identical CDR3.

The assay was carried out at the deep level. The input for sorted-subset replicate PCRs was around 210 ng DNA, 30,000 or so T cell genomes. Study processing details: Because ImmunoSEQ provided only junction sequences with no quality scores, the filtering differed. The assay was immunoSEQ multiplex PCR, and TCRdb's table has in-frame clones only and misses some. V and J calls and clone size are as listed in that table; D and trimming were resolved from the DNA. This sample has 1 million to 1.2 million clones, with approximately 80% found just once. In germline, CDR1 is SGHTA, CDR2 FQGNSA. Trimming removed 5 bases from V and 1 base from J; junction bases left unmatched: 1. This CDR3 is 13 amino acids long. Healthy adults negative for HIV, lacking recent acute infections or vaccinations, served as donors.

This rearrangement joins TRBV7-2 to TRBJ1-1; 7 nucleotides match TRBD1. Specimen: memory CD4+ T cells from PBMCs. Subset meaning: CD45RA-negative fraction. The TCR comes from a man aged 18 to 29 in good health. Some clones in this sample may be carry-over from other donors' samples. CDR3 region: CASSRQGNTEAFF. In DNA, the CDR3 is TGTGCCAGCAGCCGACAGGGGAACACTGAAGCTTTCTTT. The variable domain in full, with the rest retrieved from reference TRBV7-2 and TRBJ1-1, is GAGVSQSPSNKVTEKGKDVELRCDPISGHTALYWYRQSLGQGLEFLIYFQGNSAPDKSGLPSDRFSAERTGGSVSTLTIQRTQQEDSAVYLCASSRQGNTEAFFGQGTRLTVV.